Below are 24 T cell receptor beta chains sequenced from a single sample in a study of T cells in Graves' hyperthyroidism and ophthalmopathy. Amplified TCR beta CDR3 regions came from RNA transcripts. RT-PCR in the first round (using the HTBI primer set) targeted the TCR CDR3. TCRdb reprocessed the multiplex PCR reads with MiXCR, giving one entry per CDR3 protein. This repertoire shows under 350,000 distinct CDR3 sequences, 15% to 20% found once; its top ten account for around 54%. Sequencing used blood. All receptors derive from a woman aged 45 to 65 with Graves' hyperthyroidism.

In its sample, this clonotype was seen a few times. The CDR3 nucleotides read TGTGCCAGCAGCGCGGCGGGGGGAGCACCAAGGTACGAGCAGTACGTC. Translated, it gives CASSAAGGAPRYEQYV. The chain employs TRBV5-6 and TRBJ2-7; TRBD2 aligns across 8 bases. This CDR3 comprises 16 residues. From germline, CDR1 is SGHDT and CDR2 YYEEEE. V dropped 4 bases and J dropped 4; count of bases not matched to a gene: 13.

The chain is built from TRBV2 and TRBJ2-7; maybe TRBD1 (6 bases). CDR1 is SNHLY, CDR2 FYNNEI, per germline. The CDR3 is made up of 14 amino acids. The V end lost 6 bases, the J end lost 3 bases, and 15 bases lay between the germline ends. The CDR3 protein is CASSLNRDNYEQYF. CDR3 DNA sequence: TGTGCCAGCAGCTTAAACCGGGACAACTACGAGCAGTACTTC.

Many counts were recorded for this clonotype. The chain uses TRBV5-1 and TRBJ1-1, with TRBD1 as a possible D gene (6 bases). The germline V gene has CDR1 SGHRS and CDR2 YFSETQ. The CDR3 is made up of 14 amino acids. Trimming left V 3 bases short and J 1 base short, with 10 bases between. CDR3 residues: CASSWDISNTEAFF. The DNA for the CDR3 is TGCGCCAGCAGCTGGGACATCTCGAACACTGAAGCTTTCTTT.

CDR3 bases: TGTGCCAGCAGCGCGCTGACAGGGGAAGGGCCCAATGAAAAACTGTTTTTT. Translation gives CASSALTGEGPNEKLFF. The chain has TRBV7-9 and TRBJ1-4, with 8 bases matching TRBD1. The CDR3 spans 17 residues. Germline lookup yields CDR1 SEHNR and CDR2 FQNEAQ (reference sequence). The trim removed 5 bases at V and 5 bases at J, leaving 13 bases unmatched.

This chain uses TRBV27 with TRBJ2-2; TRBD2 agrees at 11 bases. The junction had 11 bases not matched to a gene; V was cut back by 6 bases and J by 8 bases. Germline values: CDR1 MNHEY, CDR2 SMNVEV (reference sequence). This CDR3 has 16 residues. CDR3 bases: TGTGCCAGCAGCGGAACTAGCGGGGGTTGGATTGGGGAGCTGTTTTTT. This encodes CASSGTSGGWIGELFF.

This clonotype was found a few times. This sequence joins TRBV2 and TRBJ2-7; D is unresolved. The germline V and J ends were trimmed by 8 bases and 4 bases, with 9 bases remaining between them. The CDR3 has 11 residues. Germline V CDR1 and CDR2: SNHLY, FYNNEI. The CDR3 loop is CASEPTYEQYF. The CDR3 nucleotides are TGTGCCAGCGAACCCACTTACGAGCAGTACTTC.

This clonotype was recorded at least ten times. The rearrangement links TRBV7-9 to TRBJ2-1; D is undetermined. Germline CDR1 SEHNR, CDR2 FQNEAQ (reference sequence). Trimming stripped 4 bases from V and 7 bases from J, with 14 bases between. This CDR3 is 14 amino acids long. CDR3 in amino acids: CASSSVGPDNEQFF. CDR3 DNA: TGTGCCAGCAGCTCCGTCGGCCCAGATAATGAGCAGTTCTTC.

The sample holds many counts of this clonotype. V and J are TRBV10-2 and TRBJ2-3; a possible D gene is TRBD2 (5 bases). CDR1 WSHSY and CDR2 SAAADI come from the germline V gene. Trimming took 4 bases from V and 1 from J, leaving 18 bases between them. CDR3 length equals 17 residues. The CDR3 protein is CASSVGRGRVGTDTQYF. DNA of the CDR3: TGCGCCAGCAGTGTTGGGCGAGGGCGGGTCGGCACAGATACGCAGTATTTT.

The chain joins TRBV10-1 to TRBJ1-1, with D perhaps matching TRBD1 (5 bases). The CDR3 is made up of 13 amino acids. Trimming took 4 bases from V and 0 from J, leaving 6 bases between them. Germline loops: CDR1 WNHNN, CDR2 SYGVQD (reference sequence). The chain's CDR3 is CASSGDLNTEAFF. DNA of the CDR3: TGCGCCAGCAGTGGGGACTTGAACACTGAAGCTTTCTTT.

The CDR3 is CSAWTYGYTF. The CDR3 DNA sequence: TGCAGTGCTTGGACGTACGGCTACACCTTC. The J gene is TRBJ1-2, the V gene TRBV20-1; D gene ambiguous. CDR1 is DFQATT, CDR2 SNEGSKA, per germline (reference sequence). The ends were cut back, 5 bases at V and 8 bases at J, with 9 bases in the middle. CDR3 length equals 10 residues.

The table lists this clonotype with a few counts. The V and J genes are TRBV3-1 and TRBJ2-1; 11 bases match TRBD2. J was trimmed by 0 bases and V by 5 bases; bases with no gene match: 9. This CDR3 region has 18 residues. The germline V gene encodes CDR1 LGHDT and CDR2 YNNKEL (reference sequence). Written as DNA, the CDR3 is TGTGCCAGCAGCTTCACTAGCGGGAGCGGAATCTCCTACAATGAGCAGTTCTTC. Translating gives CASSFTSGSGISYNEQFF.

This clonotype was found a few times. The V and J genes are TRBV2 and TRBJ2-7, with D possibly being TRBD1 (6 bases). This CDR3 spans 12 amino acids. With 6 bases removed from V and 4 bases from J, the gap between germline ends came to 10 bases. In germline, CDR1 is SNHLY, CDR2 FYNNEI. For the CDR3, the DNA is TGTGCCAGCAGCCTAGGACAGTACGAGCAGTACGTC. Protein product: CASSLGQYEQYV.

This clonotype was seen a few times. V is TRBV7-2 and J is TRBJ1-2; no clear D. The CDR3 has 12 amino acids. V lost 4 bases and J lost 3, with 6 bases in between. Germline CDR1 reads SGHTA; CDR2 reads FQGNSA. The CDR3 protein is CASSSRYYGYTF. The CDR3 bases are TGTGCCAGCAGCTCGCGGTACTATGGCTACACCTTC.

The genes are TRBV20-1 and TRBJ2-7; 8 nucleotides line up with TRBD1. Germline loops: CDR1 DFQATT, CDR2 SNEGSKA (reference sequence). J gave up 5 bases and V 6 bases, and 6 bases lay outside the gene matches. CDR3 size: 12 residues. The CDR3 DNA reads TGCAGTGCCCGGACAGGGACCCACGAGCAGTACTTC. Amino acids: CSARTGTHEQYF.

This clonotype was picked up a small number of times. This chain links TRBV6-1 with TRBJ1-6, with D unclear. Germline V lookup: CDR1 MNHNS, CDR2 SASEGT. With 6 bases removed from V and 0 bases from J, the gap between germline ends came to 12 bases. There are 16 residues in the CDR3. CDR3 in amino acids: CASRVHGSSYNSPLHF. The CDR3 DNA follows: TGTGCCAGCAGGGTCCACGGGAGCTCCTATAATTCACCCCTCCACTTT.

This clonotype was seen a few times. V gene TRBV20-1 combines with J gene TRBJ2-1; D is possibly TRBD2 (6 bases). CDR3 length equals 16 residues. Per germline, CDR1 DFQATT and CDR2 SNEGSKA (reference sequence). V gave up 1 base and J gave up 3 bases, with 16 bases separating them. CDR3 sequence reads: CSARGPLAPRYNEQFF. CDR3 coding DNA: TGCAGTGCTAGAGGCCCACTAGCTCCTCGCTACAATGAGCAGTTCTTC.

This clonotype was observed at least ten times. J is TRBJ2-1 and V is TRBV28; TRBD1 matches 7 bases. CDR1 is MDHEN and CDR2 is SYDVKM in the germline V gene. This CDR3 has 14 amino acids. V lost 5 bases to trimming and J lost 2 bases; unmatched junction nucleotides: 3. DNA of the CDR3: TGTGCCAGCAGTAAAGGGGGCGCCTACAATGAGCAGTTCTTC. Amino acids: CASSKGGAYNEQFF.

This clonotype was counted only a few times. CDR3 loop: CASSQVPRLAGVTDTQYF. The DNA of the CDR3 is TGCGCCAGCAGCCAAGTCCCCCGACTAGCGGGGGTAACAGATACGCAGTATTTT. This sequence joins TRBV4-1 and TRBJ2-3, with 12 bases fitting TRBD2. The germline gives CDR1 MGHRA, CDR2 YSYEKL. Trimming removed 1 base from V and 3 bases from J; junction bases left unmatched: 8. CDR3 size: 18 residues.

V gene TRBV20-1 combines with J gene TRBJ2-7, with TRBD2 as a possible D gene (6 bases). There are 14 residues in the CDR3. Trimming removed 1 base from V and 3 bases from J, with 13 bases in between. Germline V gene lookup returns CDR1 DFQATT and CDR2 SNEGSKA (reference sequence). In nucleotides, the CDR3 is TGCAGTGCTAGAGGGCGGGGTTGGGACTACGAGCAGTACTTC. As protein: CSARGRGWDYEQYF.

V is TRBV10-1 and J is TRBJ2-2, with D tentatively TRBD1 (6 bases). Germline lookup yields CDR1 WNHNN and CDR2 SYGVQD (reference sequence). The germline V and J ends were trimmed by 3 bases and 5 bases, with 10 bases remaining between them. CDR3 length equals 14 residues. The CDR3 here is CASSEQGLTGELFF. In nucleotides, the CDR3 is TGCGCCAGCAGTGAACAGGGTTTGACCGGGGAGCTGTTTTTT.

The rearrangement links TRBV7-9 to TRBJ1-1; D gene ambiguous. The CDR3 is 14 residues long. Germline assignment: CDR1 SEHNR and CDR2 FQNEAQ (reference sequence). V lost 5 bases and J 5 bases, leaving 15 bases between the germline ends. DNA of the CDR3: TGTGCCAGCAGCCCGATCATGGTTGAGACTGAAGCTTTCTTT. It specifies CASSPIMVETEAFF. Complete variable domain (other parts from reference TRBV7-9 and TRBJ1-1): DTGVSQNPRHKITKRGQNVTFRCDPISEHNRLYWYRQTLGQGPEFLTYFQNEAQLEKSRLLSDRFSAERPKGSFSTLEIQRTEQGDSAMYLCASSPIMVETEAFFGQGTRLTVV.

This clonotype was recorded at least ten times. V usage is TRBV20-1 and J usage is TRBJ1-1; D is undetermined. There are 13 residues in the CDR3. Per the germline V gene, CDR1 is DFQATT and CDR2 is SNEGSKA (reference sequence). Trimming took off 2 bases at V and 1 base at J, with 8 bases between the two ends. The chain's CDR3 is CSARKEENTEAFF. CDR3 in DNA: TGCAGTGCTAGAAAGGAGGAGAACACTGAAGCTTTCTTT.

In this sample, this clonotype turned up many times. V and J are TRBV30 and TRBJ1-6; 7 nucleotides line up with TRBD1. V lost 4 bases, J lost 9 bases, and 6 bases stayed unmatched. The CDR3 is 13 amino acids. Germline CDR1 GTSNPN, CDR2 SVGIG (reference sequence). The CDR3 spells CAWTRTGGSPLHF. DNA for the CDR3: TGTGCCTGGACCCGGACAGGTGGTTCACCCCTCCACTTT.

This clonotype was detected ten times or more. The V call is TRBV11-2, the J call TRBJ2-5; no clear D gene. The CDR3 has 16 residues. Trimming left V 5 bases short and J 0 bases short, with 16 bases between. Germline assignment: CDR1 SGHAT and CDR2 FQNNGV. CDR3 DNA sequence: TGTGCCAGCAGCACAAGGCCTAGGGCGAACCAAGAGACCCAGTACTTC. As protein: CASSTRPRANQETQYF.